Each of the 25 T cell receptor beta chains below was sequenced from the same sample in a study of Ad26.COV2.S vaccination and SARS-CoV-2 variants (dated by TCRdb to about 2021). The method behind the library was the immunoSEQ multiplex PCR assay. TCRdb stores this immuneACCESS table with in-frame sequences only. Part of the clones is absent; in the studies checked, under half of the shortfall reflects unresolved V genes, and no reason is known for the rest. In all, the sample holds about 350,000 clones, and approximately 86% of those were seen once. The ten largest clones capture about 10% of the sample. Sample treatment or condition, as interpreted from the label and publication: roughly 19 received Ad26.COV2.S at low or high dose, single or two shots; 5 received placebo; per-sample allocation not given. Repertoires of vaccine and placebo recipients were sequenced from samples collected on day 63 after the first injection.

This sample comprised peripheral blood, obtained in a trial of Ad26.COV2.S vaccine versus placebo. All receptors come from a person aged 18 to 65 who received the Ad26.COV2.S COVID-19 vaccine or a placebo.

The rearrangement joins TRBV19 to TRBJ2-1; the D gene could be TRBD1 or TRBD2 (5 bases each). CDR1 is LNHDA, CDR2 SQIVND, per germline (reference sequence). The length of the CDR3 is 15 residues. Trimming cost V 5 bases and J 0 bases, with 11 bases left between them. CDR3 residues: CASSPQGASYNEQFF. The DNA for the CDR3 is TGTGCCAGTAGTCCCCAGGGAGCCTCCTACAATGAGCAGTTCTTC.

V usage is TRBV2 and J usage is TRBJ1-2; no firm D call. The V and J ends lost 2 bases and 4 bases respectively, with 8 bases between them. The CDR3 runs 13 residues. Germline loops: CDR1 SNHLY, CDR2 FYNNEI. The CDR3 is CASSESGVYGYTF. The CDR3 DNA follows: TGTGCCAGCAGTGAATCAGGTGTCTATGGCTACACCTTC.

This clone has a handful of counts. The chain combines TRBV27 with TRBJ1-6; D is undetermined. CDR3 size: 13 residues. Between the trimmed V and J ends, which lost 7 bases and 8 bases, there was a span of 12 bases. The V gene's germline CDR1 is MNHEY and CDR2 SMNVEV (reference sequence). In DNA form, the CDR3 reads TGTGCCAGCAAGGCGATAGGAGATTCACCCCTCCACTTT. Translation: CASKAIGDSPLHF.

The rearrangement uses TRBV7-2 and TRBJ1-2; D unclear. V was pared by 5 bases and J by 2 bases, with 12 bases between. CDR1 and CDR2 from the germline V gene are SGHTA and FQGNSA. The CDR3 totals 14 residues. CDR3 DNA: TGTGCCAGCAGCGACCACGGAGGGAACTATGGCTACACCTTC. Translating it yields CASSDHGGNYGYTF.

This clone was recorded once. The V and J genes are TRBV28 and TRBJ2-7, with 7 bases that match TRBD1. The germline V gene has CDR1 MDHEN and CDR2 SYDVKM. V shed 3 bases and J 0 bases; nucleotides not matched to a gene: 5. The CDR3 is 15 residues long. As DNA, the CDR3 is TGTGCCAGCAGTTTTTACAGGGGAAGCTCCTACGAGCAGTACTTC. It encodes CASSFYRGSSYEQYF.

The rearrangement uses TRBV10-2 and TRBJ2-3, with D possibly being TRBD1 (6 bases). CDR1 and CDR2 from the germline V gene are WSHSY and SAAADI. CDR3 length: 15 residues. V was shortened by 2 bases and J by 1 base, with 10 bases between the two germline ends. The CDR3 DNA is TGCGCCAGCAGTGAGAGGGCAGGGGGCACAGATACGCAGTATTTT. Translating it yields CASSERAGGTDTQYF.

This clone appeared a single time. CDR3 nucleotide sequence: TGTGCCAGCAGCGTAGGAGAGACAGGGTTCACTGAAGCTTTCTTT. This gives the protein CASSVGETGFTEAFF. The V call is TRBV9, the J call TRBJ1-1, with 7 bases that match TRBD1. Trimming took 0 bases from V and 4 from J; bases not matched to a gene: 6. The germline CDR1 and CDR2 sequences are SGDLS and YYNGEE. The CDR3 covers 15 residues.

V is TRBV2 and J is TRBJ2-3, with D possibly matching TRBD2 (6 bases). Trimming pared 6 bases from V and 0 bases from J, leaving 16 bases between. The germline V gene has CDR1 SNHLY and CDR2 FYNNEI. This CDR3 spans 16 amino acids. CDR3 DNA sequence: TGTGCCAGCAGCTTGGATAGCGGAGTTAGCACAGATACGCAGTATTTT. It is translated as CASSLDSGVSTDTQYF.

This chain links TRBV5-1 with TRBJ2-7; 7 bases line up with TRBD1. The V gene's germline CDR1 is SGHRS and CDR2 YFSETQ. V dropped 0 bases and J dropped 4; count of bases not matched to a gene: 4. This CDR3 comprises 14 residues. The CDR3 loop is CASSLEGGAYEQYF. The CDR3 DNA sequence: TGCGCCAGCAGCTTGGAAGGGGGCGCGTACGAGCAGTACTTC.

The genes are TRBV7-2 and TRBJ2-1; TRBD1 matches at 7 bases. The V and J ends lost 3 bases and 7 bases, in that order; junction bases with no gene match: 9. The germline V gene encodes CDR1 SGHTA and CDR2 FQGNSA. The CDR3 loop spans 15 amino acids. Written as DNA, the CDR3 is TGTGCCAGCAGCTTCCGTGGGACAGTAAGTAATGAGCAGTTCTTC. Residues: CASSFRGTVSNEQFF.

This sequence joins TRBV5-6 and TRBJ1-4; no clear D gene. Germline CDR1 reads SGHDT; CDR2 reads YYEEEE. Trimming cost V 4 bases and J 0 bases, with 10 bases left between them. The CDR3 contains 15 residues. Here the CDR3 DNA reads TGTGCCAGCAGCCCTGACGGGGCAACTAATGAAAAACTGTTTTTT. Translating gives CASSPDGATNEKLFF.

The chain couples TRBV20-1 to TRBJ2-7, with a weak D call TRBD1 (5 bases). Trimming removed 3 bases at V and 2 bases at J, with 11 bases between. Germline V CDR1 and CDR2: DFQATT, SNEGSKA (reference sequence). The CDR3 contains 13 residues. CDR3 region: CSASLQATYEQYF. CDR3 bases: TGCAGTGCTAGTTTACAGGCGACCTACGAGCAGTACTTC.

The J gene is TRBJ1-4, the V gene TRBV3-1 (or the pseudogene TRBV3-2); D unclear. V lost 4 bases to trimming and J lost 3 bases, with 18 bases between them. This CDR3 spans 17 amino acids. Germline CDR1 and CDR2: LGHDT and YNNKEL (reference sequence). Here the CDR3 DNA reads TGTGCCAGCAGCCGCCACGGTGCCTCCGTAGCTAATGAAAAACTGTTTTTT. It is translated as CASSRHGASVANEKLFF.

The chain has TRBV30 and TRBJ2-3, with D possibly matching TRBD1 (8 bases). Trimming stripped 5 bases from V and 3 bases from J, with 12 bases between. CDR1 is GTSNPN and CDR2 is SVGIG in the germline V gene (reference sequence). The length of the CDR3 is 13 residues. CDR3 region: CAWGQGGTDTQYF. The CDR3 bases are TGTGCCTGGGGACAGGGAGGGACAGATACGCAGTATTTT.

This chain links TRBV5-1 with TRBJ2-1; TRBD2 matches 11 bases. The germline CDR1 and CDR2 sequences are SGHRS and YFSETQ. The CDR3 covers 15 residues. V lost 0 bases, J lost 5 bases, and 1 base stayed unmatched. CDR3 amino acids: CASSLGGLADNEQFF. The CDR3 nucleotides read TGCGCCAGCAGCTTGGGGGGACTAGCGGACAATGAGCAGTTCTTC. Using reference TRBV5-1 and TRBJ2-1 for the parts outside the CDR3, the full variable domain is KAGVTQTPRYLIKTRGQQVTLSCSPISGHRSVSWYQQTPGQGLQFLFEYFSETQRNKGNFPGRFSGRQFSNSRSEMNVSTLELGDSALYLCASSLGGLADNEQFFGPGTRLTVL.

The gene calls are TRBV5-6 and TRBJ1-2; TRBD1 agrees at 8 bases. The junction had 1 base not matched to a gene; V was cut back by 5 bases and J by 4 bases. Germline lookup yields CDR1 SGHDT and CDR2 YYEEEE. The CDR3 has 12 amino acids. CDR3 sequence (DNA): TGTGCCAGCAGAACAGGGGGCTATGGCTACACCTTC. Its protein is CASRTGGYGYTF.

V and J are TRBV7-8 and TRBJ1-6; no clear D gene. This CDR3 is built from 14 residues. V shed 7 bases and J shed 5 bases, with 12 bases lying between them. CDR1 and CDR2 from the germline V gene are SGHVS and FQNEAQ. CDR3 sequence reads: CASTPGRNNSPLHF. CDR3 DNA: TGTGCCAGCACCCCGGGAAGAAATAATTCACCCCTCCACTTT.

The chain couples TRBV18 to TRBJ1-3; D not certain. The CDR3 consists of 17 residues. The ends were cut back, 3 bases at V and 1 base at J, with 16 bases in the middle. Germline CDR1 and CDR2: KGHSH and LQKENI. CDR3 sequence reads: CASSPGAYVSSGNTIYF. The DNA for the CDR3 is TGTGCCAGCTCACCCGGCGCGTACGTTTCTTCTGGAAACACCATATATTTT.

This CDR3 is CASSPRWTGDTDTQYF. Written as DNA, the CDR3 is TGCGCCAGCAGCCCCCGCTGGACGGGTGACACAGATACGCAGTATTTT. This chain connects TRBV4-1 to TRBJ2-3; no definite D call. The V end lost 4 bases, the J end lost 2 bases, and 16 bases lay between the germline ends. The CDR3 contains 16 residues. The germline V gene encodes CDR1 MGHRA and CDR2 YSYEKL.

V usage is TRBV18 and J usage is TRBJ2-7; 13 bases agree with TRBD2. The CDR3 is 19 amino acids. V gave up 3 bases and J gave up 2 bases; unmatched junction bases: 13. Germline CDR1 and CDR2: KGHSH and LQKENI. Here the CDR3 reads CASSPLGLAGAGGTYEQYF. The DNA of the CDR3 is TGTGCCAGCTCACCCCTCGGACTAGCGGGAGCAGGAGGGACCTACGAGCAGTACTTC.

This chain connects TRBV9 to TRBJ1-3, with a tentative D call TRBD1 (6 bases). Germline CDR1 SGDLS, CDR2 YYNGEE. The CDR3 covers 16 residues. V lost 4 bases and J 2 bases, leaving 16 bases between the germline ends. The CDR3 region has the DNA TGTGCCAGCAGCAGGGGGGACGACTGGACTGGAAACACCATATATTTT. This gives the protein CASSRGDDWTGNTIYF.

The chain couples TRBV7-2 to TRBJ2-3; D is perhaps TRBD1 or TRBD2 (5 bases each). The CDR3 sequence is 15 residues long. Germline V gene lookup returns CDR1 SGHTA and CDR2 FQGNSA. Trimming removed 2 bases from V and 6 bases from J, with 15 bases in between. For the CDR3, the DNA is TGTGCCAGCAGCTTACCGGGACCTCCCCTGGATACGCAGTATTTT. It specifies CASSLPGPPLDTQYF.

V gene TRBV9 combines with J gene TRBJ2-7; D remains ambiguous. This CDR3 has 14 residues. V shed 0 bases and J shed 5 bases, with 12 bases lying between them. In germline, CDR1 is SGDLS, CDR2 YYNGEE. The CDR3 DNA is TGTGCCAGCAGCGTAGCCCCCCTGCCTCACGAGCAGTACTTC. This sequence encodes CASSVAPLPHEQYF.

The rearrangement joins TRBV10-1 to TRBJ2-1; TRBD2 matches at 13 bases. Germline V gene sequence: CDR1 WNHNN, CDR2 SYGVQD (reference sequence). Trimming removed 2 bases from V and 8 bases from J; junction bases left unmatched: 3. CDR3 length: 15 amino acids. CDR3 bases: TGCGCCAGCAGTGAGACTAGCGGGGGGGCTTATGAGCAGTTCTTC. It specifies CASSETSGGAYEQFF.

V gene TRBV5-1 combines with J gene TRBJ2-5, with 9 bases lining up with TRBD1. V gave up 0 bases and J gave up 0 bases; unmatched junction bases: 3. From germline, CDR1 is SGHRS and CDR2 YFSETQ. The length of the CDR3 is 16 residues. This CDR3 reads CASSLAGTGNQETQYF. DNA for the CDR3: TGCGCCAGCAGCTTGGCCGGGACAGGGAACCAAGAGACCCAGTACTTC.